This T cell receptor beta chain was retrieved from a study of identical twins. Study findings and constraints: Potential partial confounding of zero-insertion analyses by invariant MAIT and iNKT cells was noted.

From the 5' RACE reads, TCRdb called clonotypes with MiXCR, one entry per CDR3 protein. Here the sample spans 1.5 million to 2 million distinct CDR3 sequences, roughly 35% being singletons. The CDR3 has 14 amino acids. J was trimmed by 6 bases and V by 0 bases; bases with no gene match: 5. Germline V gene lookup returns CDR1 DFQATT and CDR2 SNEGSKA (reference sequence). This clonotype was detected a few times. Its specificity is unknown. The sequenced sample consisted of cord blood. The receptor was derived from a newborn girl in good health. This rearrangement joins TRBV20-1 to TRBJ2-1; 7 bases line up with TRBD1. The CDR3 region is CSAREGTAANEQFF. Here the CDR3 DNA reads TGCAGTGCTAGAGAGGGGACAGCCGCCAATGAGCAGTTCTTC.